The clone carrying this T cell receptor (beta chain) was seen a single time. The antigen is undetermined. Method: immunoSEQ multiplex PCR; TCRdb's copy keeps in-frame clones and lacks some. The sample carries 78,000 or so clones, about 96% recorded once. The data originate from a study of human thymus T cells. In corrective heart surgery, resections were taken, and these provided the thymus tissue. The donors were infants in Finland with congenital heart defects, otherwise immunologically healthy. Trimming took 4 bases from V and 8 from J; bases not matched to a gene: 11. Germline V gene data show CDR1 as MGHRA and CDR2 as YSYEKL. The CDR3 loop spans 16 amino acids. Study-wide points: Highly overlapping thymic repertoires in unrelated individuals were reported by related research. Seemingly biased V and J gene usage marked thymic and blood repertoires.

Sequencing was carried out using thymus tissue. The sequence came from a boy less than two years old with a congenital heart defect but otherwise immunologically healthy. This chain joins TRBV4-1 and TRBJ2-1, with 10 bases fitting TRBD2. The CDR3 loop reads CASSLSPSGREDEQFF. The CDR3 DNA is TGCGCCAGCAGCCTCTCCCCTAGCGGGAGAGAGGATGAGCAGTTCTTC.